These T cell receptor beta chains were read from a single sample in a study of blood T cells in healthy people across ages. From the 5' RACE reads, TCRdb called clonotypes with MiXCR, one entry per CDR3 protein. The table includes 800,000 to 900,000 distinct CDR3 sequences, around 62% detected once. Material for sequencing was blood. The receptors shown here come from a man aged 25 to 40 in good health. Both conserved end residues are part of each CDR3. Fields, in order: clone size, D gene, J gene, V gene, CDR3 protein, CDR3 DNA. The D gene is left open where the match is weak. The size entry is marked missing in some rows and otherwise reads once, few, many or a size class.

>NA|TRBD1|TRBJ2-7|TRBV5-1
CASSLYPQGQGGSEQYF
TGCGCCAGCAGCTTATATCCCCAAGGACAGGGGGGGTCCGAGCAGTACTTC
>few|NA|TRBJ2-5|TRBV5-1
CASSLAGRTEETQYF
TGCGCCAGCAGCTTGGCCGGCAGAACCGAAGAGACCCAGTACTTC
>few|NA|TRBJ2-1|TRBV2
CASSEVYEQFF
TGTGCCAGCAGTGAAGTTTATGAGCAGTTCTTC
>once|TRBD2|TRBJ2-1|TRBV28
CASSLYWTTSGGSYNEQFF
TGTGCCAGCAGTTTATATTGGACGACTAGCGGGGGCTCCTACAATGAGCAGTTCTTC
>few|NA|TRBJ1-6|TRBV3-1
CASSQDSARVGSSPLHF
TGTGCCAGCAGCCAAGACTCCGCCCGAGTAGGCTCTTCACCCCTCCACTTT
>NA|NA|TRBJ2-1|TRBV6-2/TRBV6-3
CASSYGDWEFF
TGTGCCAGCAGTTACGGCGACTGGGAGTTCTTC
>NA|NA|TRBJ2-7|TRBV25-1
CASSEDSPHEQYF
TGTGCCAGCAGTGAAGACAGCCCCCACGAGCAGTACTTC
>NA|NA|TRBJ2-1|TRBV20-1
CSASGDYNEQFF
TGCAGTGCTAGCGGGGACTACAATGAGCAGTTCTTC
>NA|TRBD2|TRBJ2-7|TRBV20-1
CSARGGTSSSYEQYF
TGCAGTGCTAGAGGGGGGACTAGCTCCTCCTACGAGCAGTACTTC
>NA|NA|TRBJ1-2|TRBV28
CASSFGTSYGYTF
TGTGCCAGCAGTTTCGGGACAAGCTATGGCTACACCTTC
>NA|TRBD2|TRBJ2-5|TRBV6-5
CASSRLAGGELKTQYF
TGTGCCAGCAGCCGACTAGCGGGGGGCGAGTTAAAGACCCAGTACTTC
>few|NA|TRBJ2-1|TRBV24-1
CATRRHEQFF
TGTGCCACCCGGCGGCATGAGCAGTTCTTC
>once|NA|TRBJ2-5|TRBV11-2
CASSLAVPRETQYF
TGTGCCAGCAGCTTAGCGGTCCCTCGGGAGACCCAGTACTTC
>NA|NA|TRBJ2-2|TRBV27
CASSLSARTGELFF
TGTGCCAGCAGTTTATCGGCCCGGACCGGGGAGCTGTTTTTT
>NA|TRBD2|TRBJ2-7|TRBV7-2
CASAPSASGSYEQYF
TGTGCCAGCGCTCCCTCGGCTAGCGGCTCCTACGAGCAGTACTTC
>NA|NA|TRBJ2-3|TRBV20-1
CSAGGQSTDTQYF
TGCAGTGCCGGTGGGCAGAGCACAGATACGCAGTATTTT
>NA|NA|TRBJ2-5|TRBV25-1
CASNPDGGGETQYF
TGTGCCAGCAACCCCGATGGCGGCGGCGAGACCCAGTACTTC
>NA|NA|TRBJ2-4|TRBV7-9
CASSLGGPLHEYF
TGTGCCAGCAGCTTAGGCGGTCCTCTACACGAGTACTTC
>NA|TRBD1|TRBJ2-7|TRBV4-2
CASSQGTGGGGEQYF
TGTGCCAGCAGCCAAGGGACAGGGGGTGGTGGCGAGCAGTACTTC
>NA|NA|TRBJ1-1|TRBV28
CASSAAGTGNTEAFF
TGTGCCAGCAGTGCTGCCGGGACGGGGAACACTGAAGCTTTCTTT